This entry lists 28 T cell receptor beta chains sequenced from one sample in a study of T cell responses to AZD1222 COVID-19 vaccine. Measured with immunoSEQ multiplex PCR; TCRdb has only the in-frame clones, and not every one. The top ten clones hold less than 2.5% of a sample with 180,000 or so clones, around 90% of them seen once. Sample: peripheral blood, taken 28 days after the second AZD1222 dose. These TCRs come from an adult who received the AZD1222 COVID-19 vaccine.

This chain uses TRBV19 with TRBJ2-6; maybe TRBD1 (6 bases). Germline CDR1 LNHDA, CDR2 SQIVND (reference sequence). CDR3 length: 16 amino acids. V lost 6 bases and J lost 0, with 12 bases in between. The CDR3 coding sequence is TGTGCCAGTAGCAAGACAGGACCCTCTGGGGCCAACGTCCTGACTTTC. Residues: CASSKTGPSGANVLTF.

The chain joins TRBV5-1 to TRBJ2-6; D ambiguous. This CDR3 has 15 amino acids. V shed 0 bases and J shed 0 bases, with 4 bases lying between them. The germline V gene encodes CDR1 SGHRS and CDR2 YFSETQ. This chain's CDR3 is CASSLANSGANVLTF. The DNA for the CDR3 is TGCGCCAGCAGCTTGGCAAACTCTGGGGCCAACGTCCTGACTTTC.

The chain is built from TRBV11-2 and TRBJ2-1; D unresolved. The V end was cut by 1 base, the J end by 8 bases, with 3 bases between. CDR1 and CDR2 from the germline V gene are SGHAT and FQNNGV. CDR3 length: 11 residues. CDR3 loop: CASSLVDEQFF. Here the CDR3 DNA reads TGTGCCAGCAGCTTAGTGGATGAGCAGTTCTTC.

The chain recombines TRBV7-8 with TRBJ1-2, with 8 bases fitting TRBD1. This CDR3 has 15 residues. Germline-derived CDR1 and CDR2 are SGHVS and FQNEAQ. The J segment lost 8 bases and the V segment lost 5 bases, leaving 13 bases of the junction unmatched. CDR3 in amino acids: CASSRIGQGFLGYTF. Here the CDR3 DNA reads TGTGCCAGCAGCCGAATAGGACAGGGTTTTTTAGGCTACACCTTC. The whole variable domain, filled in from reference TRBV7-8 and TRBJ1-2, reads GAGVSQSPRYKVAKRGQDVALRCDPISGHVSLFWYQQALGQGPEFLTYFQNEAQLDKSGLPSDRFFAERPEGSVSTLKIQRTQQEDSAVYLCASSRIGQGFLGYTFGSGTRLTVV.

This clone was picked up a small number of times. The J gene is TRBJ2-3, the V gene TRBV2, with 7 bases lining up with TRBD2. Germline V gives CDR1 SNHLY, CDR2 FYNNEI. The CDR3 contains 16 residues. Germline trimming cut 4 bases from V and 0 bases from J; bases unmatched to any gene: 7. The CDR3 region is CASSVGGGASTDTQYF. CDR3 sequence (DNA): TGTGCCAGCAGTGTTGGCGGGGGTGCTAGCACAGATACGCAGTATTTT.

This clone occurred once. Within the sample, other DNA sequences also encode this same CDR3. The DNA for the CDR3 is TGTGCATCAGGCAGCTCCTACGAGCAGTACTTC. Translation gives CASGSSYEQYF. This rearrangement joins TRBV12-3 or TRBV12-4 to TRBJ2-7; D is unresolved. The CDR3 spans 11 residues.

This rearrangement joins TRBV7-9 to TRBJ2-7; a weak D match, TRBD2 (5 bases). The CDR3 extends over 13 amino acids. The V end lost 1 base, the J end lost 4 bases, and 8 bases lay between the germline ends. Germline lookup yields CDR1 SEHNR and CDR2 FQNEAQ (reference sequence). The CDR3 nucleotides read TGTGCCAGCAGCTTAGGCTCGGGGTACGAGCAGTACTTC. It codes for CASSLGSGYEQYF. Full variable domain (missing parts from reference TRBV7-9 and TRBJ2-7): DTGVSQNPRHKITKRGQNVTFRCDPISEHNRLYWYRQTLGQGPEFLTYFQNEAQLEKSRLLSDRFSAERPKGSFSTLEIQRTEQGDSAMYLCASSLGSGYEQYFGPGTRLTVT.

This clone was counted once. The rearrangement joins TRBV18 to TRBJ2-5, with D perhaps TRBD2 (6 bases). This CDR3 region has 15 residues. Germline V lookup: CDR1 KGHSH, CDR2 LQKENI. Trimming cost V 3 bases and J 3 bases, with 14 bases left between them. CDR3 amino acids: CASSPISVAEETQYF. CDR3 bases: TGTGCCAGCTCACCTATTTCGGTAGCGGAAGAGACCCAGTACTTC.

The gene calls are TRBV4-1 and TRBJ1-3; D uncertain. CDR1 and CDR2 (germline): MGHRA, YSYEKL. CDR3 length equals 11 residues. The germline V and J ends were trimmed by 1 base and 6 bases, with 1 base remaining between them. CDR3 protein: CASSQANTIYF. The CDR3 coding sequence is TGCGCCAGCAGCCAAGCAAACACCATATATTTT.

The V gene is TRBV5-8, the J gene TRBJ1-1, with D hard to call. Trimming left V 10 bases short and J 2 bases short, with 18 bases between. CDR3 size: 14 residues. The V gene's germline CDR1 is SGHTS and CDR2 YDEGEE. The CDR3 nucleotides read TGTGCCTCACCAGAGGGCCCGGGAAACACTGAAGCTTTCTTT. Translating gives CASPEGPGNTEAFF.

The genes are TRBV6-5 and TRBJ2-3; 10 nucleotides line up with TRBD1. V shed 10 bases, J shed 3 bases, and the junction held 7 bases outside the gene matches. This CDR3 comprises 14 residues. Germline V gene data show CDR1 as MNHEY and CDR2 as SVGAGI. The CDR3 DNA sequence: TGTGCCACCCAGACAGGGGGCGTGACAGATACGCAGTATTTT. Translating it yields CATQTGGVTDTQYF.

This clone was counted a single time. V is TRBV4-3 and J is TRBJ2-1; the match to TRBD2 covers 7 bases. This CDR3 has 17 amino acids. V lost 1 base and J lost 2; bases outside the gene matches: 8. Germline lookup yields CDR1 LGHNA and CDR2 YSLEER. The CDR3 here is CASSQVLGGGPYNEQFF. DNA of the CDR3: TGCGCCAGCAGCCAAGTCCTCGGCGGGGGTCCCTACAATGAGCAGTTCTTC.

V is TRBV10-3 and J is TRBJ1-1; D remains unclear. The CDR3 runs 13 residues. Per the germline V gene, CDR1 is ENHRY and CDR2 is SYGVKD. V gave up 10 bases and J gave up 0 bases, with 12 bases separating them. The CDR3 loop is CATSILLNTEAFF. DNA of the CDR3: TGTGCCACCTCCATACTGTTGAACACTGAAGCTTTCTTT.

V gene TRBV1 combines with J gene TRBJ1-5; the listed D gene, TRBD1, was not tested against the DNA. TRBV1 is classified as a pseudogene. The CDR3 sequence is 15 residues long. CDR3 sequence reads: CTSRYDSYSNQPQHF. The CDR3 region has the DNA TGCACCAGCAGATATGACAGTTATAGCAATCAGCCCCAGCATTTT.

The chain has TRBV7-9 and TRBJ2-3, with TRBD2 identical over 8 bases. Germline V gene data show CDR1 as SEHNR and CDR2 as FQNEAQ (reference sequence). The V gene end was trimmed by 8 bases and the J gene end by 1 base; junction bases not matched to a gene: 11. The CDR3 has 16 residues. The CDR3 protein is CASALAISGGTDTQYF. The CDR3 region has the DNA TGTGCCAGCGCCCTCGCGATTAGCGGGGGCACAGATACGCAGTATTTT.

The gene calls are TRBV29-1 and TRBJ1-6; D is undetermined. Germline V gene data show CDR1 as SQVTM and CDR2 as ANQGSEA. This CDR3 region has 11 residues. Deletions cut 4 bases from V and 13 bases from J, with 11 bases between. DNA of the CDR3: TGCAGCGTTGGCGGCAGCCGTCCCCTCCACTTT. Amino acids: CSVGGSRPLHF.

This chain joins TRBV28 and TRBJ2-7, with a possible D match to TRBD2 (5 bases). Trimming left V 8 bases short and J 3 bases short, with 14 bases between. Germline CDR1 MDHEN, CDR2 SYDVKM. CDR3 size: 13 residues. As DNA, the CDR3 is TGTGCCAGCCAGAGGGCCTCTTACTACGAGCAGTACTTC. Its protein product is CASQRASYYEQYF.

CDR3 sequence reads: CASSLFGTGVNQPQHF. The DNA of the CDR3 is TGTGCCAGCAGTTTATTCGGGACAGGGGTAAATCAGCCCCAGCATTTT. The rearrangement joins TRBV28 to TRBJ1-5; 10 bases fit TRBD1. There are 16 residues in the CDR3. The germline V gene has CDR1 MDHEN and CDR2 SYDVKM. Trimming removed 1 base from V and 4 bases from J; junction bases left unmatched: 4.

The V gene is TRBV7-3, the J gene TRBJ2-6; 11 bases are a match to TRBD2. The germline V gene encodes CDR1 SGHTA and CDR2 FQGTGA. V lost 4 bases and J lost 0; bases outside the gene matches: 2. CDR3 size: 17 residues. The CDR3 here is CASSSTSGDSGANVLTF. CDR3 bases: TGTGCCAGCAGCTCGACTAGCGGGGACTCTGGGGCCAACGTCCTGACTTTC. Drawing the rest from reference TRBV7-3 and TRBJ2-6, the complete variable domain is GAGVSQTPSNKVTEKGKYVELRCDPISGHTALYWYRQSLGQGPEFLIYFQGTGAADDSGLPNDRFFAVRPEGSVSTLKIQRTERGDSAVYLCASSSTSGDSGANVLTFGAGSRLTVL.

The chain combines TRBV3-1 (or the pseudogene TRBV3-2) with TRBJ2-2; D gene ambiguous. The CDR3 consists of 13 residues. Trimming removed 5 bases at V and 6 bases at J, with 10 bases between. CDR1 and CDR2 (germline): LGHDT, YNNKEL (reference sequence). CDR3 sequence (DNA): TGTGCCAGCAGCGTCCGAGGAGCCGGGGAGCTGTTTTTT. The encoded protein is CASSVRGAGELFF.

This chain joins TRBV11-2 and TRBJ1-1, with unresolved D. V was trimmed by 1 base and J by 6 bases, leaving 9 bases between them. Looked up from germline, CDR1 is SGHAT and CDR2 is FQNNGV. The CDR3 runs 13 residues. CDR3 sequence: CASSLARVAEAFF. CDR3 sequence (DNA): TGTGCCAGCAGCTTAGCTCGGGTCGCTGAAGCTTTCTTT. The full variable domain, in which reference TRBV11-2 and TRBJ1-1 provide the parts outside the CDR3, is EAGVAQSPRYKIIEKRQSVAFWCNPISGHATLYWYQQILGQGPKLLIQFQNNGVVDDSQLPKDRFSAERLKGVDSTLKIQPAKLEDSAVYLCASSLARVAEAFFGQGTRLTVV.

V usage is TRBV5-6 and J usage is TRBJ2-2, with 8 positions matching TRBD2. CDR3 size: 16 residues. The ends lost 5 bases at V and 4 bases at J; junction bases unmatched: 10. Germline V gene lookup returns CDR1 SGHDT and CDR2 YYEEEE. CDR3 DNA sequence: TGTGCCAGCAGACCCGGGGATAGCGGGGCCACCGGGGAGCTGTTTTTT. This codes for CASRPGDSGATGELFF.

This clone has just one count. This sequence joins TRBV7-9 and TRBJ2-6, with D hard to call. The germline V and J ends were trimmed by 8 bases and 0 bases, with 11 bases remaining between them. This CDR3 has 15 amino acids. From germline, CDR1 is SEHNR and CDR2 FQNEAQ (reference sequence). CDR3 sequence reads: CASCPPGSGANVLTF. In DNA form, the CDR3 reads TGTGCCAGCTGCCCGCCTGGCTCTGGGGCCAACGTCCTGACTTTC. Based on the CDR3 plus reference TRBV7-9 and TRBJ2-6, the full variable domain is DTGVSQNPRHKITKRGQNVTFRCDPISEHNRLYWYRQTLGQGPEFLTYFQNEAQLEKSRLLSDRFSAERPKGSFSTLEIQRTEQGDSAMYLCASCPPGSGANVLTFGAGSRLTVL.

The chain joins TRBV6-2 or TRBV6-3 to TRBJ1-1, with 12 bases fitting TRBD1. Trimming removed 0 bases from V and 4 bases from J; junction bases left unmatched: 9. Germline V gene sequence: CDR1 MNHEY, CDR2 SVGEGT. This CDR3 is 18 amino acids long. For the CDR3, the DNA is TGTGCCAGCAGTTACTCGACCCGGGACAGGGGGCAGGGCACTGAAGCTTTCTTT. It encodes CASSYSTRDRGQGTEAFF.

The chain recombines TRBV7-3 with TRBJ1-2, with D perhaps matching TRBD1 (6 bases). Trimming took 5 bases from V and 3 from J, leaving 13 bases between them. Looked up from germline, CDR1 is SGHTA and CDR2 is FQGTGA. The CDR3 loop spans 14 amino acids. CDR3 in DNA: TGTGCCAGCAGCCCAGGGGCTCGGGACTATGGCTACACCTTC. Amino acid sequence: CASSPGARDYGYTF. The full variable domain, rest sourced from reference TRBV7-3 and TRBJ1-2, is GAGVSQTPSNKVTEKGKYVELRCDPISGHTALYWYRQSLGQGPEFLIYFQGTGAADDSGLPNDRFFAVRPEGSVSTLKIQRTERGDSAVYLCASSPGARDYGYTFGSGTRLTVV.

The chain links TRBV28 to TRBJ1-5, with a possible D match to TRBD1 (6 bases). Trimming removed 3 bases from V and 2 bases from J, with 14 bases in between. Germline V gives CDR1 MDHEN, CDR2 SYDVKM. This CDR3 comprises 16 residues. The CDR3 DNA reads TGTGCCAGCAGTTTTTACGGGGGCGAGGGCAATCAGCCCCAGCATTTT. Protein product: CASSFYGGEGNQPQHF.

CDR3 region: CASSQGTERGKLFF. The CDR3 bases are TGCGCCAGCAGCCAAGGGACAGAGAGAGGAAAACTGTTTTTT. The V call is TRBV4-3, the J call TRBJ1-4; tentative D call: TRBD1 (6 bases). The CDR3 is 14 residues long. The ends were cut back, 1 base at V and 10 bases at J, with 13 bases in the middle. Germline CDR1 is LGHNA and CDR2 is YSLEER.

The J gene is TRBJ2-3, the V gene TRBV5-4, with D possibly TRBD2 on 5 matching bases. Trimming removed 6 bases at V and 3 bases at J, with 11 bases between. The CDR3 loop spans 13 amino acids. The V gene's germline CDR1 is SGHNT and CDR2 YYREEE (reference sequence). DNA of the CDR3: TGTGCCAGCACCGGGGAGTCTACAGATACGCAGTATTTT. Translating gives CASTGESTDTQYF.